The 15 T cell receptor beta chains presented below share a single source sample, sequenced in a study of shared clonotypes between healthy human individuals. Repertoires were generated with immunoSEQ multiplex PCR, while TCRdb's copy carries only in-frame clones and drops some. Of 150,000 to 200,000 clones listed, 60% to 75% were seen once; the top ten hold under 11%. The sequencing sample was made of memory CD4+ T cells sorted from blood. Subset: CD45RA-negative fraction. Every receptor here comes from a young man in good health.

The gene calls are TRBV19 and TRBJ1-2, with 9 bases lining up with TRBD1. CDR3 length: 15 residues. Germline V gene sequence: CDR1 LNHDA, CDR2 SQIVND (reference sequence). Trimming took 6 bases from V and 0 from J; bases not matched to a gene: 5. For the CDR3, the DNA is TGTGCCAGTAGACAACAGGGGGCTACTAACTATGGCTACACCTTC. It is translated as CASRQQGATNYGYTF.

CDR3 protein: CASSRGTADTQYF. CDR3 in DNA: TGTGCCAGCAGCAGGGGGACAGCAGATACGCAGTATTTT. The genes are TRBV7-2 and TRBJ2-3, with TRBD1 matching over 7 bases. Germline trimming cut 5 bases from V and 4 bases from J; bases unmatched to any gene: 3. This CDR3 contains 13 residues. Germline CDR1 is SGHTA and CDR2 is FQGNSA. Complete variable domain (other parts from reference TRBV7-2 and TRBJ2-3): GAGVSQSPSNKVTEKGKDVELRCDPISGHTALYWYRQSLGQGLEFLIYFQGNSAPDKSGLPSDRFSAERTGGSVSTLTIQRTQQEDSAVYLCASSRGTADTQYFGPGTRLTVL.

This sequence joins TRBV7-2 and TRBJ2-7; 9 bases are shared with TRBD1. From germline, CDR1 is SGHTA and CDR2 FQGNSA. V was clipped by 0 bases and J by 1 base; unmatched bases: 7. This CDR3 region has 17 residues. CDR3 nucleotides: TGTGCCAGCAGCTTAGCGCCCTCGGGACAGGGATCCTACGAGCAGTACTTC. Encoded protein: CASSLAPSGQGSYEQYF.

The chain carries TRBV7-3 and TRBJ1-3; maybe TRBD1 (5 bases). The CDR3 is 15 residues long. Trimming cost V 2 bases and J 2 bases, with 10 bases left between them. The germline V gene has CDR1 SGHTA and CDR2 FQGTGA. CDR3 in amino acids: CASSLGTGAGNTIYF. The DNA for the CDR3 is TGTGCCAGCAGCTTAGGAACAGGTGCTGGAAACACCATATATTTT.

The genes are TRBV4-3 and TRBJ2-2; D might be TRBD2 (5 bases). CDR3 length: 15 residues. Germline lookup yields CDR1 LGHNA and CDR2 YSLEER. V lost 1 base and J lost 0, with 6 bases in between. This CDR3 reads CASSQAGTNTGELFF. The CDR3 region has the DNA TGCGCCAGCAGCCAAGCCGGGACGAACACCGGGGAGCTGTTTTTT.

The gene calls are TRBV4-1 and TRBJ2-5, with D unresolved. The CDR3 totals 13 residues. V lost 4 bases and J lost 4, with 10 bases in between. The germline V gene has CDR1 MGHRA and CDR2 YSYEKL. In DNA form, the CDR3 reads TGCGCCAGCAGCCGATTATGGGGAGAGACCCAGTACTTC. Translating gives CASSRLWGETQYF.

Comments on this clone: The same CDR3 is also encoded by other DNA sequences in this sample. This chain connects TRBV30 to TRBJ2-3; the match to TRBD2 covers 9 bases. CDR3 size: 13 residues. Germline values: CDR1 GTSNPN, CDR2 SVGIG (reference sequence). V was pared by 4 bases and J by 4 bases, with 3 bases of the junction left unmatched. CDR3 loop: CAWTVAGADTQYF. The CDR3 bases are TGTGCCTGGACTGTAGCGGGAGCAGATACGCAGTATTTT. The full variable domain, rest sourced from reference TRBV30 and TRBJ2-3, is SQTIHQWPATLVQPVGSPLSLECTVEGTSNPNLYWYRQAAGRGLQLLFYSVGIGQISSEVPQNLSASRPQDRQFILSSKKLLLSDSGFYLCAWTVAGADTQYFGPGTRLTVL.

The rearrangement links TRBV7-3 to TRBJ2-7; 8 bases are shared with TRBD2. Germline CDR1 SGHTA, CDR2 FQGTGA. The CDR3 consists of 13 residues. Trimming took 8 bases from V and 4 from J; bases not matched to a gene: 7. CDR3 nucleotide sequence: TGTGCCAGCGCTACACGGGAGGGATACGAGCAGTACTTC. It translates to CASATREGYEQYF.

V and J are TRBV7-7 and TRBJ2-3, with D possibly matching TRBD1 (6 bases). This CDR3 comprises 18 residues. The germline gives CDR1 SSHAT, CDR2 FNYEAQ (reference sequence). V dropped 5 bases and J dropped 0 bases, with 21 bases sitting between them. In DNA form, the CDR3 reads TGTGCCAGCAGCCAGGGGACGGGTATTCGTTCTAGCACAGATACGCAGTATTTT. Translating gives CASSQGTGIRSSTDTQYF.

The CDR3 spells CASSFGKGGYGYTF. The CDR3 DNA is TGCGCCAGCAGCTTCGGCAAGGGGGGCTATGGCTACACCTTC. The gene calls are TRBV5-1 and TRBJ1-2; D is perhaps TRBD1 (6 bases). The CDR3 length is 14 residues. Per the germline V gene, CDR1 is SGHRS and CDR2 is YFSETQ. V dropped 2 bases and J dropped 4 bases, with 12 bases sitting between them. Using reference TRBV5-1 and TRBJ1-2 for the parts outside the CDR3, the full variable domain is KAGVTQTPRYLIKTRGQQVTLSCSPISGHRSVSWYQQTPGQGLQFLFEYFSETQRNKGNFPGRFSGRQFSNSRSEMNVSTLELGDSALYLCASSFGKGGYGYTFGSGTRLTVV.

Only a few counts were recorded for this clone. The chain joins TRBV27 to TRBJ2-2, with D perhaps matching TRBD1 (5 bases). Trimming took 6 bases from V and 4 from J, leaving 18 bases between them. CDR1 and CDR2 (germline): MNHEY, SMNVEV (reference sequence). The CDR3 runs to 16 residues. CDR3 sequence reads: CASSFGGPGSTGELFF. In DNA, the CDR3 is TGTGCCAGCAGCTTCGGCGGCCCAGGGTCCACCGGGGAGCTGTTTTTT.

This clone was seen just once. The gene calls are TRBV19 and TRBJ2-7, with D uncertain. This CDR3 has 14 amino acids. The germline gives CDR1 LNHDA, CDR2 SQIVND (reference sequence). The V gene lost 5 bases and the J gene lost 2 bases, with 13 bases spanning the gap. The CDR3 is CASSPSPSTYEQYF. As DNA, the CDR3 is TGTGCCAGTAGTCCCAGCCCCAGTACCTACGAGCAGTACTTC.

In its sample, this clone was seen many times. The genes are TRBV5-1 and TRBJ1-1; D ambiguous. This CDR3 contains 14 residues. Germline V gene sequence: CDR1 SGHRS, CDR2 YFSETQ. Trimming removed 4 bases at V and 1 base at J, with 11 bases between. The DNA for the CDR3 is TGCGCCAGCAGCCCAACACCGGAGAACACTGAAGCTTTCTTT. Translating it yields CASSPTPENTEAFF. The full variable domain, rest sourced from reference TRBV5-1 and TRBJ1-1, is KAGVTQTPRYLIKTRGQQVTLSCSPISGHRSVSWYQQTPGQGLQFLFEYFSETQRNKGNFPGRFSGRQFSNSRSEMNVSTLELGDSALYLCASSPTPENTEAFFGQGTRLTVV.

The chain links TRBV19 to TRBJ2-2; D is unclear. The CDR3 is 15 residues long. CDR1 and CDR2 from the germline V gene are LNHDA and SQIVND (reference sequence). V gave up 4 bases and J gave up 3 bases, with 12 bases separating them. The CDR3 here is CASSRTVIYTGELFF. In DNA form, the CDR3 reads TGTGCCAGTAGTAGGACGGTGATTTACACCGGGGAGCTGTTTTTT.

The chain links TRBV9 to TRBJ1-1; 8 bases are shared with TRBD1. V was pared by 0 bases and J by 0 bases, with 7 bases of the junction left unmatched. CDR3 length: 17 amino acids. Germline V CDR1 and CDR2: SGDLS, YYNGEE. CDR3 region: CASSVGAGGPLNTEAFF. The CDR3, as DNA: TGTGCCAGCAGCGTAGGGGCAGGGGGCCCATTGAACACTGAAGCTTTCTTT.